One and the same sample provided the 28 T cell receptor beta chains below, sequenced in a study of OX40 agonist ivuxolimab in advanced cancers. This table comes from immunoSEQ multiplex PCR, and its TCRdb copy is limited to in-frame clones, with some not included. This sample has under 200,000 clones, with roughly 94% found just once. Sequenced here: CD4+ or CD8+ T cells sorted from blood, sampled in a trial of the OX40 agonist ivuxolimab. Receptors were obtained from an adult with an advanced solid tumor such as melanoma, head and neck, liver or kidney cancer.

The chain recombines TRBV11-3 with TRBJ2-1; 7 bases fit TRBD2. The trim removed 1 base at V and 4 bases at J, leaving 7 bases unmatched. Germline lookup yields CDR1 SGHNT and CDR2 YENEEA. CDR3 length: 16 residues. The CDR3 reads CASSLVGLAEYNEQFF. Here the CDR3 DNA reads TGTGCCAGCAGCTTAGTAGGGCTAGCGGAATACAATGAGCAGTTCTTC.

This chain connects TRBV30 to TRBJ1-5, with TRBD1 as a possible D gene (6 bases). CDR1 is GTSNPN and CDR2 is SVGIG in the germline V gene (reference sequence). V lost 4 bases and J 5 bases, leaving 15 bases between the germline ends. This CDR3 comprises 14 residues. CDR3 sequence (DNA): TGTGCCTGGACTCGCACAGGGATGTATCAGCCCCAGCATTTT. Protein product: CAWTRTGMYQPQHF.

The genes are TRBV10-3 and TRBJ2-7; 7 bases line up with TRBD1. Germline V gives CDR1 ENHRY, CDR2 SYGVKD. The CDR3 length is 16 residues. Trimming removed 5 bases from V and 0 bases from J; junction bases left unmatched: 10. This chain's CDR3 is CAISRGTGTVSYEQYF. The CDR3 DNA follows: TGTGCCATCAGTAGAGGAACCGGGACAGTCTCCTACGAGCAGTACTTC.

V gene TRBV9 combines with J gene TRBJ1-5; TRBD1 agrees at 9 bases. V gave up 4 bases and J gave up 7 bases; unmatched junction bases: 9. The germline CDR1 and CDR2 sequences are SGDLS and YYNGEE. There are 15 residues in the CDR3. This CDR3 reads CASSLGQGLRQPQHF. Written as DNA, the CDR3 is TGTGCCAGCAGCCTCGGACAGGGGTTGAGGCAGCCCCAGCATTTT.

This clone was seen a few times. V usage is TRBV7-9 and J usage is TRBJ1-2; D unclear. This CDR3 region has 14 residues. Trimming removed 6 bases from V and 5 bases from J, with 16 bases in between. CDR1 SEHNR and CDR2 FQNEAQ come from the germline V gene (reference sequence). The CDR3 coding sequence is TGTGCCAGCAGTTCCCGTCAGGTCGGTTATGGCTACACCTTC. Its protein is CASSSRQVGYGYTF.

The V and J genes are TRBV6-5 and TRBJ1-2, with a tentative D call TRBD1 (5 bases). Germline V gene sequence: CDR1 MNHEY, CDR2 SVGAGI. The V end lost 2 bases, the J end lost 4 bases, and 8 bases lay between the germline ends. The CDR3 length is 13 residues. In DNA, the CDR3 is TGTGCCAGCAGTTACCTCAGGGTCTATGGCTACACCTTC. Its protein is CASSYLRVYGYTF.

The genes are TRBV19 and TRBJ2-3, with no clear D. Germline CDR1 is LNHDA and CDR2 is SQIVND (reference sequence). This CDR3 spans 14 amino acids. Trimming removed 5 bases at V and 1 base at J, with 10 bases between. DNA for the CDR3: TGTGCCAGTAGTTTGAATGGAGGCACAGATACGCAGTATTTT. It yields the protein CASSLNGGTDTQYF.

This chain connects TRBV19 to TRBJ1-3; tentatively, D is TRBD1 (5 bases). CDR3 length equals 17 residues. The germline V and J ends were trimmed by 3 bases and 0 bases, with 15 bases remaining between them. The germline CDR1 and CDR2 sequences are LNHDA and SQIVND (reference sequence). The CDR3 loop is CASSIRDRIPSGNTIYF. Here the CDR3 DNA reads TGTGCCAGTAGTATCAGGGACCGCATCCCCTCTGGAAACACCATATATTTT. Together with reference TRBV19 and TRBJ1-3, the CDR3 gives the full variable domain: DGGITQSPKYLFRKEGQNVTLSCEQNLNHDAMYWYRQDPGQGLRLIYYSQIVNDFQKGDIAEGYSVSREKKESFPLTVTSAQKNPTAFYLCASSIRDRIPSGNTIYFGEGSWLTVV.

This CDR3 reads CASSPSRADTQYF. The DNA of the CDR3 is TGTGCCAGTAGTCCGAGTCGGGCAGATACGCAGTATTTT. The chain couples TRBV19 to TRBJ2-3; no firm D call. The V gene lost 5 bases and the J gene lost 4 bases, with 10 bases spanning the gap. Germline loops: CDR1 LNHDA, CDR2 SQIVND (reference sequence). The CDR3 covers 13 residues.

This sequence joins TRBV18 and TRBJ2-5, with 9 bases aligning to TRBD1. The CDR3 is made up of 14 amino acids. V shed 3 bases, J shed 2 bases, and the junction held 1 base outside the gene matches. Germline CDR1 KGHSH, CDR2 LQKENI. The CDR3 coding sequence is TGTGCCAGCTCACCCGGGACAGGGCAAGAGACCCAGTACTTC. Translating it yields CASSPGTGQETQYF.

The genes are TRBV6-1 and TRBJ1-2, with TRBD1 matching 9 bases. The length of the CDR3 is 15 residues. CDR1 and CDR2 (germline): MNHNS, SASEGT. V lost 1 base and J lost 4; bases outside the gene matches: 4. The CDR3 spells CASSEGQGGIYGYTF. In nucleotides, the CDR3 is TGTGCCAGCAGTGAAGGACAGGGGGGTATCTATGGCTACACCTTC.

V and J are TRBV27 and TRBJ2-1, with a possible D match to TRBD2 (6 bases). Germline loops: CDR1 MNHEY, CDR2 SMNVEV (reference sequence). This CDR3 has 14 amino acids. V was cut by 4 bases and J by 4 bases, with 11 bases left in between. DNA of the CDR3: TGTGCCAGCAGTTATCGTGGGAGGTACAATGAGCAGTTCTTC. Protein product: CASSYRGRYNEQFF.

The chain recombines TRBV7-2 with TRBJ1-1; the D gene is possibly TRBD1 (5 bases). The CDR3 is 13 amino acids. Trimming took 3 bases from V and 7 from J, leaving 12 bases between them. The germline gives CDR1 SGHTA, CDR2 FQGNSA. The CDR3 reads CASSFGAGYEAFF. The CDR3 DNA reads TGTGCCAGCAGCTTTGGGGCGGGGTATGAAGCTTTCTTT.

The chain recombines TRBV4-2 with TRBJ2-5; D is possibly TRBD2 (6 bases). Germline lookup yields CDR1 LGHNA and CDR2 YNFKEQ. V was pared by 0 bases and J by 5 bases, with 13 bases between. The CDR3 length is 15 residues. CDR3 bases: TGTGCCAGCAGCCAAGAAGGGCCCCGGGGGGAGACCCAGTACTTC. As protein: CASSQEGPRGETQYF.

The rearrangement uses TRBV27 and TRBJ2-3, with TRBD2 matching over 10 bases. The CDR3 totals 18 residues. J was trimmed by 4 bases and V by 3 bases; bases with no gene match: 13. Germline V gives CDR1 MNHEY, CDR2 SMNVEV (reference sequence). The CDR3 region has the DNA TGTGCCAGCAGTTTGGACCCTCGAGCGGGAGGGCCGGCAGATACGCAGTATTTT. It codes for CASSLDPRAGGPADTQYF.

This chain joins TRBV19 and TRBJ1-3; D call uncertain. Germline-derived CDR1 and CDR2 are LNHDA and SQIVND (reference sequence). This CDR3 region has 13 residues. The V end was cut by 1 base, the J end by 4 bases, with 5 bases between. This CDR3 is CASSIVDGNTIYF. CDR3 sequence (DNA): TGTGCCAGTAGTATAGTAGACGGAAACACCATATATTTT.

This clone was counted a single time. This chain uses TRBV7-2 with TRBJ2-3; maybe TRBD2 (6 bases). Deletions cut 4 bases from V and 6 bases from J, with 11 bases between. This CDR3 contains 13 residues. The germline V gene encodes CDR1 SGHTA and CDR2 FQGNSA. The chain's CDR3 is CASSYGTRDTQYF. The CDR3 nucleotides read TGTGCCAGCAGCTACGGGACTCGGGATACGCAGTATTTT. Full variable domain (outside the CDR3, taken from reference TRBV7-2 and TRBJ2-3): GAGVSQSPSNKVTEKGKDVELRCDPISGHTALYWYRQSLGQGLEFLIYFQGNSAPDKSGLPSDRFSAERTGGSVSTLTIQRTQQEDSAVYLCASSYGTRDTQYFGPGTRLTVL.

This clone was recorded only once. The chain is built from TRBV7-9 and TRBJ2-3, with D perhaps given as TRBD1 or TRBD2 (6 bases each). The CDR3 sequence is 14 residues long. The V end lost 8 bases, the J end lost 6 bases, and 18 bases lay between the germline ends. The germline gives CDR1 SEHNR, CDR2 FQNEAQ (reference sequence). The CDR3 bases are TGTGCCAGCGGGGGGCCTGTAGCAGGGGATACGCAGTATTTT. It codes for CASGGPVAGDTQYF.

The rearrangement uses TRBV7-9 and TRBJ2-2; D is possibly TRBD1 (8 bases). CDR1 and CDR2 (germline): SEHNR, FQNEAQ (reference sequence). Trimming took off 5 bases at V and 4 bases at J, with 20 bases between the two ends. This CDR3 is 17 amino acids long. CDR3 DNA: TGTGCCAGCAGCCCACAGGGGGGGGCAGGGACCACCGGGGAGCTGTTTTTT. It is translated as CASSPQGGAGTTGELFF.

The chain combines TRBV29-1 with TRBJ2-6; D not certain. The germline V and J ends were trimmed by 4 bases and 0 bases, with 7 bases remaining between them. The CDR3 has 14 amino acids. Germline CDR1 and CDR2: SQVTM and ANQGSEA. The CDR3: CSVVHLSGANVLTF. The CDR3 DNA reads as TGCAGCGTTGTGCACCTCTCTGGGGCCAACGTCCTGACTTTC.

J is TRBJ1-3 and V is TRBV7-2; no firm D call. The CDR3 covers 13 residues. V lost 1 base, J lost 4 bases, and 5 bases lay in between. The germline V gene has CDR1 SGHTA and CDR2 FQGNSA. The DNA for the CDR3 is TGTGCCAGCAGCTTAGTACGGGGAAACACCATATATTTT. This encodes CASSLVRGNTIYF.

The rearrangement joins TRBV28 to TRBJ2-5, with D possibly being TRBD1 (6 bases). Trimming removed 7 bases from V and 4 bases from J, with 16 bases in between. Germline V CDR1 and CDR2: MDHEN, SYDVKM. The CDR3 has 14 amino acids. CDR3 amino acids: CASTLDRMGETQYF. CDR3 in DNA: TGTGCCAGCACCCTAGACAGGATGGGAGAGACCCAGTACTTC.

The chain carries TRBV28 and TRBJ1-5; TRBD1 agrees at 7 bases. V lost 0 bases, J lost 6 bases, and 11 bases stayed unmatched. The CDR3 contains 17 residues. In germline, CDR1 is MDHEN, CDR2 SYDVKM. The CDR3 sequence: CASSLWRGRRRGQPQHF. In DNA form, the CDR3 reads TGTGCCAGCAGTTTATGGAGGGGGCGGCGCAGAGGTCAGCCCCAGCATTTT.

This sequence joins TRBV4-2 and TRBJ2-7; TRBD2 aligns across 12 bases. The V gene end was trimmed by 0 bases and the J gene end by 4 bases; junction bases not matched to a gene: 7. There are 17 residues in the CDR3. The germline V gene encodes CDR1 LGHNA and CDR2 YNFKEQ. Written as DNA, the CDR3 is TGTGCCAGCAGCCAAGAGCTAGCGGGAGGGCCCCGGTACGAGCAGTACTTC. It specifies CASSQELAGGPRYEQYF.

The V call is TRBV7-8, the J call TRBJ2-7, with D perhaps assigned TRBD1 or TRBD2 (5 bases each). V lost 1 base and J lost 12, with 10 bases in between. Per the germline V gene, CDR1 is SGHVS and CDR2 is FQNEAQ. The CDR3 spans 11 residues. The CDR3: CASSLGDVSYF. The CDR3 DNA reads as TGTGCCAGCAGCTTAGGGGACGTTTCGTACTTC.

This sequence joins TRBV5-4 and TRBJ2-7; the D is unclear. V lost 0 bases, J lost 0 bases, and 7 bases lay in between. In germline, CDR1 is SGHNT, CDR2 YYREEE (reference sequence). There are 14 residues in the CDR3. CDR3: CASSLAVGSYEQYF. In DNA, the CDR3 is TGTGCCAGCAGCTTGGCCGTGGGCTCCTACGAGCAGTACTTC.

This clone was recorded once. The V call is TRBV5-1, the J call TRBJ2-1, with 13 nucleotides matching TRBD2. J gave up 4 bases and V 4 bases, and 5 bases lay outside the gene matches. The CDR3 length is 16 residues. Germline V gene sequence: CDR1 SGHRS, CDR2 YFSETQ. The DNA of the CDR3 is TGCGCCAGCAGCGCGGGACTAGCGGGGCTTTACAATGAGCAGTTCTTC. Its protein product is CASSAGLAGLYNEQFF.

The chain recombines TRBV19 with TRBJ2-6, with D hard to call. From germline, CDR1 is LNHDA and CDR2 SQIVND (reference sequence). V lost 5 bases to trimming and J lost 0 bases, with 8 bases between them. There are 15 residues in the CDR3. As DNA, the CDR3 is TGTGCCAGTAGTCCTCCAGGCTCTGGGGCCAACGTCCTGACTTTC. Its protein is CASSPPGSGANVLTF.